The source of this T cell receptor (beta chain) is a study of T cells after posttransplantation cyclophosphamide. There are many counts of this clone. No antigen is known for it. The V end lost 3 bases, the J end lost 4 bases, and 9 bases lay between the germline ends. This CDR3 comprises 13 residues. Germline V gives CDR1 SNHLY, CDR2 FYNNEI. General observations from the study: Donor-recipient repertoire similarity was low at 1-2 months, rising over year one.

The data were produced by immunoSEQ multiplex PCR, yet TCRdb's version contains in-frame clones alone and is incomplete. Sampling found fewer than 40,000 clones, none seen once. The sequenced material came from PBMCs. The TCR comes from a woman aged 45 to 65 in good health and a related stem cell transplant donor. The genes are TRBV2 and TRBJ1-2; D is possibly TRBD1 (6 bases). CDR3 nucleotide sequence: TGTGCCAGCAGTGAGACAGGTTTCTATGGCTACACCTTC. This codes for CASSETGFYGYTF.